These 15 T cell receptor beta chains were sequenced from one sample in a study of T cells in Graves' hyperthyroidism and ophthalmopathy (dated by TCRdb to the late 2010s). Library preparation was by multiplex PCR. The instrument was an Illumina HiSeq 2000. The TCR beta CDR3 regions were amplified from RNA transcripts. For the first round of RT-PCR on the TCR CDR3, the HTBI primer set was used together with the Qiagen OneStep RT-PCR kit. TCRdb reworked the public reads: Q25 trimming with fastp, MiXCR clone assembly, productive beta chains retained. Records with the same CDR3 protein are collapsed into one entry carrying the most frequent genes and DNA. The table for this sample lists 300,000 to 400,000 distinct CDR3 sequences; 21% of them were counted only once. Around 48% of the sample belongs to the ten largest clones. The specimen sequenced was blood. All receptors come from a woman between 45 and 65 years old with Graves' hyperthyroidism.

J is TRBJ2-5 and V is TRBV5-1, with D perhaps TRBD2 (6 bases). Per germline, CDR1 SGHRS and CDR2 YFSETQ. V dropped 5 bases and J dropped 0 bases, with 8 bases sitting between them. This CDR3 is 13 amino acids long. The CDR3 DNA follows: TGCGCCAGCAGGCGCGGGGACCAAGAGACCCAGTACTTC. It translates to CASRRGDQETQYF.

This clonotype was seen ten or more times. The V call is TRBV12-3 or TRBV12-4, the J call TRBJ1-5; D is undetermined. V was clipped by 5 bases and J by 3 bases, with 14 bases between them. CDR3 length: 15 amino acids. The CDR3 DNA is TGTGCCAGCAGTCCGCTCCGGGGTGTCAATCAGCCCCAGCATTTT. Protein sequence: CASSPLRGVNQPQHF.

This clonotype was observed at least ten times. The CDR3 sequence is CASRPRIVDEKLFF. Here the CDR3 DNA reads TGTGCCAGCAGACCTAGGATCGTAGATGAAAAACTGTTTTTT. The chain recombines TRBV2 with TRBJ1-4; no clear D. V lost 6 bases and J 6 bases, leaving 14 bases between the germline ends. Germline V lookup: CDR1 SNHLY, CDR2 FYNNEI. There are 14 residues in the CDR3. Looking up the rest from reference TRBV2 and TRBJ1-4 gives the full variable domain: EPEVTQTPSHQVTQMGQEVILRCVPISNHLYFYWYRQILGQKVEFLVSFYNNEISEKSEIFDDQFSVERPDGSNFTLKIRSTKLEDSAMYFCASRPRIVDEKLFFGSGTQLSVL.

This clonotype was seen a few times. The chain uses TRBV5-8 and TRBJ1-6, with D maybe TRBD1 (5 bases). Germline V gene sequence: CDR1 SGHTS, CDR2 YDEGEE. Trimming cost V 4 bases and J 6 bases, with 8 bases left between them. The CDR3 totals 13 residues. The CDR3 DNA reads TGTGCCAGCAGCACGGGGCTTAATTCACCCCTCCACTTT. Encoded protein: CASSTGLNSPLHF. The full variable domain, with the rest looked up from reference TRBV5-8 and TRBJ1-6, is EAGVTQSPTHLIKTRGQQATLRCSPISGHTSVYWYQQALGLGLQFLLWYDEGEERNRGNFPPRFSGRQFPNYSSELNVNALELEDSALYLCASSTGLNSPLHFGNGTRLTVT.

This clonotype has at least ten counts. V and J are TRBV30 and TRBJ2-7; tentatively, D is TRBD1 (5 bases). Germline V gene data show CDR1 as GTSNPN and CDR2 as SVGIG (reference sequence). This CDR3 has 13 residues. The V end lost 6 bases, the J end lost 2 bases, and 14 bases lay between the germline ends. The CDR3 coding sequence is TGTGCCTGCCATGGGGCTGCCACCTACGAGCAGTACTTC. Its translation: CACHGAATYEQYF.

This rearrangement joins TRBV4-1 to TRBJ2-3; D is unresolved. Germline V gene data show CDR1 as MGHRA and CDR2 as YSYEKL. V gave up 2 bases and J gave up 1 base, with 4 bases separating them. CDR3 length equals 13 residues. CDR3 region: CASSQHRTDTQYF. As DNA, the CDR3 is TGCGCCAGCAGCCAACACCGCACAGATACGCAGTATTTT.

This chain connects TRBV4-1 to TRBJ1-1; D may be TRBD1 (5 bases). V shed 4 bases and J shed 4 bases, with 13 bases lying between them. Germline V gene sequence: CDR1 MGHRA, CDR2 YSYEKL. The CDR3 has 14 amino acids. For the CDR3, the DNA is TGCGCCAGCAGCCCTCCGGGTGGGGGCACTGAAGCTTTCTTT. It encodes CASSPPGGGTEAFF.

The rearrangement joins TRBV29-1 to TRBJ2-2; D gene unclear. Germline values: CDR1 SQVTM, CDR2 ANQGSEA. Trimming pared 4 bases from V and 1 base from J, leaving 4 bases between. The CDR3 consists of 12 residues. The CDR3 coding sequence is TGCAGCGTTGCCAGGAACACCGGGGAGCTGTTTTTT. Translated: CSVARNTGELFF.

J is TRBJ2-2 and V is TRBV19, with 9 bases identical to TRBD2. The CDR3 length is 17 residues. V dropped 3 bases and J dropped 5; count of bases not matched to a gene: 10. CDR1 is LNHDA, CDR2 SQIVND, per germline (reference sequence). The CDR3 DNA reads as TGTGCCAGTAGTATTCTAGCGGGGAGAAGTGGGACCGGGGAGCTGTTTTTT. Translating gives CASSILAGRSGTGELFF. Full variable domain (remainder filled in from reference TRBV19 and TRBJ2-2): DGGITQSPKYLFRKEGQNVTLSCEQNLNHDAMYWYRQDPGQGLRLIYYSQIVNDFQKGDIAEGYSVSREKKESFPLTVTSAQKNPTAFYLCASSILAGRSGTGELFFGEGSRLTVL.

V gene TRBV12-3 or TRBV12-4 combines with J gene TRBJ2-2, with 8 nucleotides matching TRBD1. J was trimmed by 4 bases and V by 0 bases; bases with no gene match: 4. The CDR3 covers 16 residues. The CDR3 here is CASSLATGVGTGELFF. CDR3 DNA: TGTGCCAGCAGTTTAGCGACAGGGGTCGGCACCGGGGAGCTGTTTTTT.

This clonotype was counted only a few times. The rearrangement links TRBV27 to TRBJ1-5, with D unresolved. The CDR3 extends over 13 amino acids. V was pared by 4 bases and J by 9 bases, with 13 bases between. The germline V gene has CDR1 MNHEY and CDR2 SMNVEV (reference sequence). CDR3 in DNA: TGTGCCAGCAGTTCGAGGATCTCTGGGCCCCAGCATTTT. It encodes CASSSRISGPQHF.

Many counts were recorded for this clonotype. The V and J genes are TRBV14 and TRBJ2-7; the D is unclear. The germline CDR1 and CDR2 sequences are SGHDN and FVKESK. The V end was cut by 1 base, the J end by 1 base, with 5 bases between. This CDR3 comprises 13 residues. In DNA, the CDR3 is TGTGCCAGCAGCCAAGTAGTTTCCTACGAGCAGTACTTC. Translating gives CASSQVVSYEQYF.

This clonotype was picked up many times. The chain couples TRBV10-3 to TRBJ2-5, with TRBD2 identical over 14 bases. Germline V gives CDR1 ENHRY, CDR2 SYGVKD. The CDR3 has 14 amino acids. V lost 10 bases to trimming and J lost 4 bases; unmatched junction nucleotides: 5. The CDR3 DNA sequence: TGTGCCACGGGACTAGCGGGAGAAGCAGAGACCCAGTACTTC. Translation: CATGLAGEAETQYF.

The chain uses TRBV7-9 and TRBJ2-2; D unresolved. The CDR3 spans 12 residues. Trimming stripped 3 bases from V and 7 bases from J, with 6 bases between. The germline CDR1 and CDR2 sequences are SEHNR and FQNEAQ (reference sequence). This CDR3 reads CASSFNVGELFF. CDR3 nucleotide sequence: TGTGCCAGCAGCTTTAACGTCGGGGAGCTGTTTTTT.

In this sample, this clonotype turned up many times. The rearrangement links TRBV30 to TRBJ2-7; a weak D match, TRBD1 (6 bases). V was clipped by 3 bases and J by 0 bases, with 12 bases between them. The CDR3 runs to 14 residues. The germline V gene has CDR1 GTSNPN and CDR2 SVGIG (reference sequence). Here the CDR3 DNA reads TGTGCCTGGAGGGGTGACAGGAGCTCCTACGAGCAGTACTTC. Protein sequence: CAWRGDRSSYEQYF.